The T cell receptor (beta chain) described here comes from a study of T cell responses to AZD1222 COVID-19 vaccine. Study-wide findings and caveats: The study identified only a handful of AZD1222 recipients as seropositive at baseline.

The repertoire was sequenced with immunoSEQ multiplex PCR; TCRdb's copy has only in-frame clones and lacks some. Of about 120,000 clones listed, 75% to 90% are singletons. Turning to this clone: What it binds is not known.

Sequencing used peripheral blood, obtained 28 days after the second AZD1222 dose. This sequence was found in an adult who received the AZD1222 COVID-19 vaccine.

The DNA of the CDR3 is TGTGCCAGCAGCTTGGACGGTCAATACTATGGCTACACCTTC. Translation gives CASSLDGQYYGYTF. This chain connects TRBV5-5 to TRBJ1-2, with D unresolved. Germline values: CDR1 SGHKS, CDR2 YYEKEE (reference sequence). Between the trimmed V and J ends, which lost 0 bases and 3 bases, there was a span of 9 bases. This CDR3 has 14 amino acids.